This T cell receptor (beta chain) is drawn from a study of shared clonotypes between healthy human individuals. Study-level findings and limits: Among non-shared clonotypes, generation probabilities were lower than among those shared by all four donors. Investigators expected sequencing depth to affect clonotype sharing among donors.

Note on this clone: Its antigen is still unknown.

Germline V gene lookup returns CDR1 MNHEY and CDR2 SMNVEV (reference sequence). The CDR3 length is 19 residues. V dropped 0 bases and J dropped 3; count of bases not matched to a gene: 13. At the deep level, the assay was run. TCRdb's table, derived via immunoSEQ multiplex PCR, lists solely in-frame clones and lacks some. Found here are about 1 million clones, about 80% of them singletons; the top ten hold about 1.5%. The chain uses TRBV27 and TRBJ1-3; 8 bases agree with TRBD1. The receptor's source is a man between 18 and 29 years old in good health. The sample consisted of memory CD4+ T cells sorted from blood. Subset: CD45RA-negative fraction. DNA for the CDR3: TGTGCCAGCAGTTTATCAGGGCGCTCAGGGGGCCTAGGTGGAAACACCATATATTTT. Protein product: CASSLSGRSGGLGGNTIYF.